The TCR beta chain described here comes from a study of blood T cell repertoires in COVID-19. At the level of the study: T cells, B-cell-depleted T cells, or PBMCs supplied cDNA or gDNA.

This CDR3 contains 15 residues. Germline V gene sequence: CDR1 ENHRY, CDR2 SYGVKD. V shed 1 base and J 5 bases; nucleotides not matched to a gene: 3. Assay: immunoSEQ multiplex PCR; the TCRdb copy retains only in-frame clones and omits some. The sample comprises 250,000 to 300,000 clones, over 80% of which are singletons, and 3.5% to 5.5% rests with the top ten. The specimen sequenced was peripheral blood. The chain recombines TRBV10-3 with TRBJ1-5; 9 bases are a match to TRBD1. The sequence came from a man in his 60s who had recovered from COVID-19. The CDR3 region has the DNA TGTGCCATCAGTGAGTTGGGACAGGGAGATCAGCCCCAGCATTTT. Protein: CAISELGQGDQPQHF.